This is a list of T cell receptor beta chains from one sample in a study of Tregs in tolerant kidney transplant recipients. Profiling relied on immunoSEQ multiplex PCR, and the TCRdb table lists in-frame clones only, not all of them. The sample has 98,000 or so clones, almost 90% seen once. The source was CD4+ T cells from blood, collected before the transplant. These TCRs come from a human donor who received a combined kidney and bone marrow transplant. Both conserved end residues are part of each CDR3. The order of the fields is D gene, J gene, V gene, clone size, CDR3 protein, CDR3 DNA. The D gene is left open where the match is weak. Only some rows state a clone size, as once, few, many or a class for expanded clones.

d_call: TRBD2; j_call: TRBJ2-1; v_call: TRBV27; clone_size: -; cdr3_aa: CASKPSGVRPDNEQFF; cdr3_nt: TGTGCCAGCAAGCCTAGCGGGGTTAGGCCTGACAATGAGCAGTTCTTC
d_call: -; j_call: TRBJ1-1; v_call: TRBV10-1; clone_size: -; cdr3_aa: CASSEQGNTEAFF; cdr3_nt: TGCGCCAGCAGTGAGCAGGGGAACACTGAAGCTTTCTTT
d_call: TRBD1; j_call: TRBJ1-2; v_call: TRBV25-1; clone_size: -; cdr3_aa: CASSESGDRGLGYTF; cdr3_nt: TGTGCCAGCAGTGAATCGGGGGACAGGGGACTTGGCTACACCTTC
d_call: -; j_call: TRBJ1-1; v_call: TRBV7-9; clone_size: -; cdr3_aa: CASSMDSRNTEAFF; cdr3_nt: TGTGCCAGCAGCATGGACAGCCGGAACACTGAAGCTTTCTTT
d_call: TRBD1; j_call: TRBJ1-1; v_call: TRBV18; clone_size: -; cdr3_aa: CASSPREGQGGSEAFF; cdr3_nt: TGTGCCAGCTCACCACGGGAGGGACAGGGAGGCTCTGAAGCTTTCTTT
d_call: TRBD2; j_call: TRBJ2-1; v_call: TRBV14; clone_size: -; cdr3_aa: CASSPIAGTYNEQFF; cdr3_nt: TGTGCCAGCAGCCCCATAGCGGGTACCTACAATGAGCAGTTCTTC
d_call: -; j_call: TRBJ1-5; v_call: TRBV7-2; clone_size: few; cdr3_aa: CASSLGRGISNQPQHF; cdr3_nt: TGTGCCAGCAGCTTAGGTCGGGGGATTAGCAATCAGCCCCAGCATTTT
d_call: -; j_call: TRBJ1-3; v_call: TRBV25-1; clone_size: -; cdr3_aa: CASSEQTNGNTIYF; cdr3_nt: TGTGCCAGCAGTGAACAGACAAACGGAAACACCATATATTTT
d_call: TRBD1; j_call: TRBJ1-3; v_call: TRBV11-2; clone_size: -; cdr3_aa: CASSSYTGAGNTIYF; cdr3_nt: TGTGCCAGCAGCTCATATACAGGGGCTGGAAACACCATATATTTT
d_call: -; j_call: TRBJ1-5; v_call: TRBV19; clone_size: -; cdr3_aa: CASSIQGRGGQPQHF; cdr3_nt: TGTGCCAGTAGTATCCAGGGGCGTGGGGGTCAGCCCCAGCATTTT
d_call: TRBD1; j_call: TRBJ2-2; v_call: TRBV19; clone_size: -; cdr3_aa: CASSIQGVGGELFF; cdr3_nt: TGTGCCAGTAGTATCCAGGGGGTAGGCGGGGAGCTGTTTTTT
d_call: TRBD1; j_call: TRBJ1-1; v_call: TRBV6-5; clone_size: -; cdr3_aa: CASSYDRATEAFF; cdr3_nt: TGTGCCAGCAGTTACGACAGGGCCACTGAAGCTTTCTTT
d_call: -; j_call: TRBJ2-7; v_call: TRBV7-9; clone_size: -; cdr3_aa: CASSLGRYEQYF; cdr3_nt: TGTGCCAGCAGCTTGGGCCGCTACGAGCAGTACTTC
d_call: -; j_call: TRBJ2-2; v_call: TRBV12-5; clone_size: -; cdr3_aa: CASGSMNTGELFF; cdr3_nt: TGTGCTAGTGGTTCTATGAACACCGGGGAGCTGTTTTTT
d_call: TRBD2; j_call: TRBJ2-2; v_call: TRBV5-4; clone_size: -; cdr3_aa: CASSPAEKRGRTGELFF; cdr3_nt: TGTGCCAGCAGCCCTGCCGAGAAGCGGGGGAGGACCGGGGAGCTGTTTTTT
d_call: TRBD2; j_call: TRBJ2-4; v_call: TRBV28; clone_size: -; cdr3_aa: CASSLWPVGGRVTKNIQYF; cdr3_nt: TGTGCCAGCAGTTTATGGCCTGTCGGCGGGAGAGTGACCAAAAACATTCAGTACTTC
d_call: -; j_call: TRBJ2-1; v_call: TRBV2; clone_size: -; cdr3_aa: CASIPSGPSYNEQFF; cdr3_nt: TGTGCCAGCATTCCGAGCGGGCCCTCCTACAATGAGCAGTTCTTC
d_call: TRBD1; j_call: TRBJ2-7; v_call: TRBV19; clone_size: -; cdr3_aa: CASSIVQGHSYEQYF; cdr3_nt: TGTGCCAGTAGTATAGTACAGGGGCACTCCTACGAGCAGTACTTC
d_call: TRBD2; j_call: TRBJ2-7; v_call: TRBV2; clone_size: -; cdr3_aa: CASRSGRAYEQYF; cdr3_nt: TGTGCCAGCAGGAGCGGGAGGGCCTACGAGCAGTACTTC
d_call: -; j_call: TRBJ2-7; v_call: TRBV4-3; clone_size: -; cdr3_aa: CASSQAKGGNAIYEQYF; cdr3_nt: TGCGCCAGCAGCCAAGCCAAGGGAGGTAACGCCATCTACGAGCAGTACTTC
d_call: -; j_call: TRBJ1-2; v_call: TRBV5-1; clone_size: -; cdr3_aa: CASSPRTGTGNLYTF; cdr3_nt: TGCGCCAGCAGCCCCCGAACAGGGACCGGCAATCTCTACACCTTC
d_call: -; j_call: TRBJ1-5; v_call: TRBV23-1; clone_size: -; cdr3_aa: CASSQENRGGDINQPQHF; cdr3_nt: TGCGCCAGCAGTCAAGAAAATCGGGGGGGGGACATCAATCAGCCCCAGCATTTT
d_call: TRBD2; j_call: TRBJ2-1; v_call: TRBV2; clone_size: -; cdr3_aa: CASSDLAGVSNEQFF; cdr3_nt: TGTGCCAGCAGTGATCTAGCGGGGGTTTCCAATGAGCAGTTCTTC
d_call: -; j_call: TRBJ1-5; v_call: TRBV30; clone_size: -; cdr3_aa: CAWSVRRGGSQPQHF; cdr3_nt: TGTGCCTGGAGTGTCAGGAGGGGAGGTAGTCAGCCCCAGCATTTT
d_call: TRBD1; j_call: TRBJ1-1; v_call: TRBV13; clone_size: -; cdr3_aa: CASSYDRGNTEAFF; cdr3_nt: TGTGCCAGCAGCTACGACAGGGGGAACACTGAAGCTTTCTTT
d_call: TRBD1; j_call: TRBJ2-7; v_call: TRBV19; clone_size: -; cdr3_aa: CASSIRVVGTGAYEQYF; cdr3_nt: TGTGCCAGTAGTATTAGGGTTGTCGGGACAGGGGCCTACGAGCAGTACTTC
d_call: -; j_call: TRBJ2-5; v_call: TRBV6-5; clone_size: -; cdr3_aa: CASSTQGETQYF; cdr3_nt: TGTGCCAGCAGTACCCAGGGGGAGACCCAGTACTTC
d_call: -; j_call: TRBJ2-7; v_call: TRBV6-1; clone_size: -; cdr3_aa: CASSRTSYEQYF; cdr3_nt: TGTGCCAGCAGTCGGACTTCCTACGAGCAGTACTTC
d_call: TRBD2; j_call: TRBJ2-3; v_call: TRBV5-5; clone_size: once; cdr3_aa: CASRNPGLAVYTQYF; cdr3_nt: TGTGCCAGCAGGAACCCGGGACTAGCGGTCTATACGCAGTATTTT
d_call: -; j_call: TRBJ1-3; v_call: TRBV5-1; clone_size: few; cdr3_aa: CASSLALTGSSGNTIYF; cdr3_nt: TGCGCCAGCAGCTTGGCCCTGACAGGCTCCTCCGGAAACACCATATATTTT
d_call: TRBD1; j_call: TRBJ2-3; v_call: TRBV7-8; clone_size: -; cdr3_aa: CASSTRQGVADTQYF; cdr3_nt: TGTGCCAGCAGCACCCGACAGGGGGTGGCAGATACGCAGTATTTT
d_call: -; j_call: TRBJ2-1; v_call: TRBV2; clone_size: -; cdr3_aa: CASSVQLRGAHNEQFF; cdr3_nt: TGTGCCAGCAGCGTTCAACTTCGGGGGGCCCACAATGAGCAGTTCTTC
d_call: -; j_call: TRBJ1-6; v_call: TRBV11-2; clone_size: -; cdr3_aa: CASSFPPSGNYNSPLHF; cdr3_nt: TGTGCCAGCAGTTTTCCCCCAAGCGGGAATTATAATTCACCCCTCCACTTT
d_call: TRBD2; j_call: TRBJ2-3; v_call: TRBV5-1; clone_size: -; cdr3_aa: CASSLTGTSGSGDTQYF; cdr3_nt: TGCGCCAGCAGCTTGACCGGGACTAGCGGGTCGGGAGATACGCAGTATTTT
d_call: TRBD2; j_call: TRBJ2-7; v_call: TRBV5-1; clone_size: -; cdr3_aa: CASSLDLAGEDAEQYF; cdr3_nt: TGCGCCAGCAGCTTGGATCTAGCGGGGGAGGACGCCGAGCAGTACTTC
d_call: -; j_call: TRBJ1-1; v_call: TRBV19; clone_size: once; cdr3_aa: CASSPLGVAAMNTEAFF; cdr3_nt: TGTGCCAGTAGTCCCCTCGGCGTAGCAGCTATGAACACTGAAGCTTTCTTT
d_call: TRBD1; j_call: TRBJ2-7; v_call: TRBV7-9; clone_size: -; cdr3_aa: CASSLGQGVHEQYF; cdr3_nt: TGTGCCAGCAGCTTGGGACAGGGGGTCCACGAGCAGTACTTC
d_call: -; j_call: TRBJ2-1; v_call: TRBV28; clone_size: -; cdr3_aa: CASSFFNEQFF; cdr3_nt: TGTGCCAGCAGTTTCTTCAATGAGCAGTTCTTC
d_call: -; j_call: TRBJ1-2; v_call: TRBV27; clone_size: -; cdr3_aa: CASSFRGAGYTF; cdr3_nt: TGTGCCAGCAGTTTCAGGGGTGCTGGCTACACCTTC
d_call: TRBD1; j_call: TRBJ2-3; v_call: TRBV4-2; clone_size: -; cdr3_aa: CASSHIRDRGTDTQYF; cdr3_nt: TGTGCCAGCAGCCACATCCGGGACAGGGGCACAGATACGCAGTATTTT
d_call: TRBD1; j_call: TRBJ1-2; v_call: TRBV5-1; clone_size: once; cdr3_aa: CASSLLTGNYGYTF; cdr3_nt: TGCGCCAGCAGCTTGTTGACAGGGAACTATGGCTACACCTTC
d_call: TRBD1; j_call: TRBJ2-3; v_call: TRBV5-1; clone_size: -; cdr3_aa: CASSLATGGDTQYF; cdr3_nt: TGCGCCAGCAGCTTGGCAACAGGGGGAGATACGCAGTATTTT
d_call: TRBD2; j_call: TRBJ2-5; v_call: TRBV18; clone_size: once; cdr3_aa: CASSPRTSGNGETQYF; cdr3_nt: TGTGCCAGCTCACCAAGGACTAGCGGTAATGGGGAGACCCAGTACTTC
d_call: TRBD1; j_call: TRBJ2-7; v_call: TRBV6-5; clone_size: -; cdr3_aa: CASSTEDRVPYEQYF; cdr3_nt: TGTGCCAGCAGTACCGAGGACAGGGTGCCCTACGAGCAGTACTTC
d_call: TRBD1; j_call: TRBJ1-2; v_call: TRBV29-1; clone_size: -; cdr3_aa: CSVTTGGWYGYTF; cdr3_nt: TGCAGCGTCACTACAGGGGGCTGGTATGGCTACACCTTC
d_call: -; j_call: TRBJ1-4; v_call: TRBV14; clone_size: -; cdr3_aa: CASSKQGSNEKLFF; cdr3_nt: TGTGCCAGCAGCAAGCAGGGGTCTAATGAAAAACTGTTTTTT
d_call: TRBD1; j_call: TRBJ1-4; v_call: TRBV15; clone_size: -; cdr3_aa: CATSSGRQGEKLFF; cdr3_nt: TGTGCCACCAGCAGTGGGAGACAGGGTGAAAAACTGTTTTTT
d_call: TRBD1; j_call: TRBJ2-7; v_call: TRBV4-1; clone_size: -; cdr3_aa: CASSLHRFGTGDNEQYF; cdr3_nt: TGCGCCAGCAGCCTCCATAGGTTCGGGACAGGAGATAACGAGCAGTACTTC
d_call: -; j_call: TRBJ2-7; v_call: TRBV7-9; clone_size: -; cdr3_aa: CASSLGRNSYEQYF; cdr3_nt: TGTGCCAGCAGCTTGGGGCGGAATTCCTACGAGCAGTACTTC